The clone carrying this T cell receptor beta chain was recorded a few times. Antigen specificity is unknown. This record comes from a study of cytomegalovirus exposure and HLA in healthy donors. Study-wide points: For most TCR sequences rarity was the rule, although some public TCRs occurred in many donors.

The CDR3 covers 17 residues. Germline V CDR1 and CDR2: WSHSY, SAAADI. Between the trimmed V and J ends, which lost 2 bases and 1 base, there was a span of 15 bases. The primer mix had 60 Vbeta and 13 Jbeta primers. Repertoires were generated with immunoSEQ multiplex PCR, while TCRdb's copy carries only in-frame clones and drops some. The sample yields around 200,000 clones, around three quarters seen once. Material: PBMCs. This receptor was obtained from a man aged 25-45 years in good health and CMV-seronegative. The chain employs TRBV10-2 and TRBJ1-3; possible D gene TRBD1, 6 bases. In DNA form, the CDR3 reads TGCGCCAGCAGTGAGGAGGGAGGGGGGCCGTCTGGAAACACCATATATTTT. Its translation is CASSEEGGGPSGNTIYF.